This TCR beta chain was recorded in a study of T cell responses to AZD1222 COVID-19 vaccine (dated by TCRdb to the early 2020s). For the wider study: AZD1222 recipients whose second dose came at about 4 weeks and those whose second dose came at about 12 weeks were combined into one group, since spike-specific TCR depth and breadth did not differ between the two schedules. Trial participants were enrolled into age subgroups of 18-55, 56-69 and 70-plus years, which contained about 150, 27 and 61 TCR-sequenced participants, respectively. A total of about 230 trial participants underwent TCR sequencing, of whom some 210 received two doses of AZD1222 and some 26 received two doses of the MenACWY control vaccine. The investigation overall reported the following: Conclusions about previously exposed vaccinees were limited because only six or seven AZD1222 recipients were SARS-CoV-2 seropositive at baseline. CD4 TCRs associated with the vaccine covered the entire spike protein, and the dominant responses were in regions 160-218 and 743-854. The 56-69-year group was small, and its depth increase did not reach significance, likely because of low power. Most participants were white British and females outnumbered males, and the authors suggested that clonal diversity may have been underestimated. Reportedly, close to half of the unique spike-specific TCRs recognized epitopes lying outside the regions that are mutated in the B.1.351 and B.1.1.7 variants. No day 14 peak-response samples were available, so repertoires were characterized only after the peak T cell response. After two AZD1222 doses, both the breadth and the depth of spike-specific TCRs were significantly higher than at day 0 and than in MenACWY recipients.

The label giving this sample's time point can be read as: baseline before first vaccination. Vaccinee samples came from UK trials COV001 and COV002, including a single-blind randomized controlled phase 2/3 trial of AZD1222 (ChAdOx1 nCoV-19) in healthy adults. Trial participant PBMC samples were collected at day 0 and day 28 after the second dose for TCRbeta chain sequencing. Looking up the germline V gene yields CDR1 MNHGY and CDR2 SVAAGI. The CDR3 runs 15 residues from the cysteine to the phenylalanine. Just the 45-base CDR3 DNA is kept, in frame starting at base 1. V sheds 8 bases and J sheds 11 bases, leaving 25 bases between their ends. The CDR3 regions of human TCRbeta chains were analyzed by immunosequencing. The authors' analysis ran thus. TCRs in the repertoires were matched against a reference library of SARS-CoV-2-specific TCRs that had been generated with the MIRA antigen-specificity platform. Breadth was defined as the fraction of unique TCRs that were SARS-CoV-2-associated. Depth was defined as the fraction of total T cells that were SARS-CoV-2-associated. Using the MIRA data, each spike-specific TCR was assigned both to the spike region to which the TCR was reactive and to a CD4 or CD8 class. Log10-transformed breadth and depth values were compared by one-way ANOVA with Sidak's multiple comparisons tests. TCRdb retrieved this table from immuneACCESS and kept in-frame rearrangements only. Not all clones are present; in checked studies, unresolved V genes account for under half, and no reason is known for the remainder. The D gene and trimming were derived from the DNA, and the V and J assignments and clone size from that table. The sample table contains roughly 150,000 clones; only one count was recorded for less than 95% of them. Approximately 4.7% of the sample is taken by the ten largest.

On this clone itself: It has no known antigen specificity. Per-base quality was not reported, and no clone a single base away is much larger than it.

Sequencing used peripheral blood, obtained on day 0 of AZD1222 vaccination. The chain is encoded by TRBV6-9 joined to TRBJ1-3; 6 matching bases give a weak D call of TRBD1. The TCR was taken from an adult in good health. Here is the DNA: TGTGCCAGCGGGTCGGACAGCGAAATGGGCAGCGCCATATATTTT. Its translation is CASGSDSEMGSAIYF.